These 22 T cell receptor beta chains originate from one sample sequenced in a study of cytomegalovirus exposure and HLA in healthy donors. The repertoire was sequenced with immunoSEQ multiplex PCR; TCRdb's copy has only in-frame clones and lacks some. The table has fewer than 70,000 clones, roughly 95% seen once. The sample was PBMCs. All receptors come from a woman between 18 and 30 years old in good health and CMV-seropositive.

The V and J genes are TRBV18 and TRBJ2-7, with a weak D call TRBD2 (6 bases). In germline, CDR1 is KGHSH, CDR2 LQKENI. Trimming cost V 3 bases and J 2 bases, with 17 bases left between them. CDR3 length equals 16 residues. The CDR3 DNA reads as TGTGCCAGCTCACCGACCGGGAGTGGGGGGACCTACGAGCAGTACTTC. Protein sequence: CASSPTGSGGTYEQYF. The entire variable domain, with the rest obtained from reference TRBV18 and TRBJ2-7, is as follows: NAGVMQNPRHLVRRRGQEARLRCSPMKGHSHVYWYRQLPEEGLKFMVYLQKENIIDESGMPKERFSAEFPKEGPSILRIQQVVRGDSAAYFCASSPTGSGGTYEQYFGPGTRLTVT.

The chain couples TRBV4-3 to TRBJ1-1, with D perhaps TRBD1 (6 bases). Germline lookup yields CDR1 LGHNA and CDR2 YSLEER. The CDR3 runs 16 residues. V lost 3 bases to trimming and J lost 11 bases, with 25 bases between them. CDR3: CASSQVLGDTGSAAFF. The CDR3 nucleotides read TGCGCCAGCAGCCAGGTATTAGGGGACACCGGGTCCGCGGCTTTCTTT.

V and J are TRBV5-6 and TRBJ2-7, with 7 positions matching TRBD1. CDR3 length equals 14 residues. CDR1 SGHDT and CDR2 YYEEEE come from the germline V gene. The J segment lost 0 bases and the V segment lost 3 bases, leaving 3 bases of the junction unmatched. The CDR3 bases are TGTGCCAGCAGCTGGGGACAGACCTCCTACGAGCAGTACTTC. Amino acid sequence: CASSWGQTSYEQYF.

Written as DNA, the CDR3 is TGTGCCAGCAGCTACCGGGGCGAGCAGTACTTC. Its protein is CASSYRGEQYF. This chain uses TRBV6-5 with TRBJ2-7, with D perhaps TRBD2 (5 bases). Trimming took 6 bases from V and 6 from J, leaving 9 bases between them. Germline CDR1 and CDR2: MNHEY and SVGAGI. There are 11 residues in the CDR3.

The rearrangement joins TRBV7-2 to TRBJ2-7; 9 bases agree with TRBD1. The V gene end was trimmed by 0 bases and the J gene end by 3 bases; junction bases not matched to a gene: 6. Germline V gives CDR1 SGHTA, CDR2 FQGNSA. This CDR3 is 16 amino acids long. The CDR3 bases are TGTGCCAGCAGCTTAGCCCCGACAGGGGGGGACTACGAGCAGTACTTC. Translating gives CASSLAPTGGDYEQYF.

The chain links TRBV27 to TRBJ2-1, with 8 bases fitting TRBD2. Germline V CDR1 and CDR2: MNHEY, SMNVEV (reference sequence). This CDR3 is built from 17 residues. The ends lost 6 bases at V and 0 bases at J; junction bases unmatched: 10. The chain's CDR3 is CASSSRGGPGSYNEQFF. The CDR3 nucleotides are TGTGCCAGCAGCTCCCGGGGGGGGCCCGGCTCCTACAATGAGCAGTTCTTC.

The chain carries TRBV27 and TRBJ1-1; D perhaps matches TRBD1 (6 bases). The CDR3 spans 16 residues. V gave up 3 bases and J gave up 0 bases, with 14 bases separating them. CDR1 is MNHEY and CDR2 is SMNVEV in the germline V gene (reference sequence). The CDR3 sequence is CASSFSAGALNTEAFF. The DNA of the CDR3 is TGTGCCAGCAGTTTTTCGGCAGGGGCCCTGAACACTGAAGCTTTCTTT.

The V call is TRBV4-1, the J call TRBJ2-7, with D perhaps TRBD1 (6 bases). The CDR3 has 14 residues. Germline lookup yields CDR1 MGHRA and CDR2 YSYEKL. V was shortened by 1 base and J by 7 bases, with 14 bases between the two germline ends. In DNA form, the CDR3 reads TGCGCCAGCAGCCAAGCCGCACAGGGTGGGGAGCAGTACTTC. Its protein is CASSQAAQGGEQYF.

The CDR3 coding sequence is TGTGCCAGCAGCCACGGGACAGGGGGTTCCTACGAGCAGTACTTC. The encoded protein is CASSHGTGGSYEQYF. The J gene is TRBJ2-7, the V gene TRBV7-2, with 11 bases matching TRBD1. The V and J ends lost 5 bases and 1 base, in that order; junction bases with no gene match: 4. The length of the CDR3 is 15 residues. Germline assignment: CDR1 SGHTA and CDR2 FQGNSA.

Here the CDR3 reads CASSLAATGGSYEQYF. The CDR3 DNA reads as TGTGCCAGCAGCTTAGCGGCGACAGGCGGATCCTACGAGCAGTACTTC. The V and J genes are TRBV7-2 and TRBJ2-7; D possibly corresponds to TRBD1 (6 bases). Trimming took 0 bases from V and 1 from J, leaving 13 bases between them. CDR3 length: 16 residues. Germline CDR1 SGHTA, CDR2 FQGNSA.

The gene calls are TRBV7-2 and TRBJ1-6, with D unresolved. Deletions cut 4 bases from V and 0 bases from J, with 13 bases between. Germline V gives CDR1 SGHTA, CDR2 FQGNSA. CDR3 size: 17 residues. The CDR3 DNA reads TGTGCCAGCAGCTCCGTAACAGCTCCCTCCTATAATTCACCCCTCCACTTT. Its translation is CASSSVTAPSYNSPLHF.

V is TRBV11-1 and J is TRBJ2-7, with a possible D match to TRBD2 (6 bases). Germline-derived CDR1 and CDR2 are SGHAT and FQDESV (reference sequence). The V gene lost 3 bases and the J gene lost 6 bases, with 9 bases spanning the gap. This CDR3 region has 12 residues. The CDR3 sequence is CASSFRDSEQYF. In DNA form, the CDR3 reads TGTGCCAGCAGCTTCCGGGACTCCGAGCAGTACTTC.

The V and J genes are TRBV11-3 and TRBJ2-5; 10 bases agree with TRBD2. The V segment lost 5 bases and the J segment 7 bases; nucleotides outside the gene matches: 4. This CDR3 spans 13 amino acids. CDR1 and CDR2 from the germline V gene are SGHNT and YENEEA. The CDR3 reads CASSPSGGGTQYF. DNA for the CDR3: TGTGCCAGCAGCCCTAGCGGGGGAGGGACCCAGTACTTC.

The V call is TRBV7-2, the J call TRBJ2-1, with 12 bases aligning to TRBD2. The germline V gene has CDR1 SGHTA and CDR2 FQGNSA. J was trimmed by 4 bases and V by 5 bases; bases with no gene match: 6. The CDR3 totals 16 residues. CDR3 nucleotide sequence: TGTGCCAGCAGCCGCGCTAGCGGGGGGGCGTACAATGAGCAGTTCTTC. This codes for CASSRASGGAYNEQFF.

The J gene is TRBJ2-2, the V gene TRBV9; TRBD2 matches at 7 bases. V trimming: 6 bases; J trimming: 0 bases; junction bases outside the gene matches: 11. CDR3 length equals 17 residues. Germline V gives CDR1 SGDLS, CDR2 YYNGEE. CDR3 bases: TGTGCCAGCACCTCATCTCAGCGGGATTCGAACACCGGGGAGCTGTTTTTT. This translates into CASTSSQRDSNTGELFF.

In this sample, this clone turned up once. The chain carries TRBV29-1 and TRBJ1-2; D gene uncertain. The CDR3 extends over 15 amino acids. Germline-derived CDR1 and CDR2 are SQVTM and ANQGSEA. The germline V and J ends were trimmed by 0 bases and 2 bases, with 13 bases remaining between them. The CDR3 region has the DNA TGCAGCGTTGAAGATCTGGCGACGGGGAACTATGGCTACACCTTC. Translating gives CSVEDLATGNYGYTF.

The chain links TRBV2 to TRBJ1-2; possible D gene TRBD1, 5 bases. The germline V gene has CDR1 SNHLY and CDR2 FYNNEI. V lost 7 bases, J lost 7 bases, and 13 bases lay in between. The CDR3 length is 12 residues. CDR3 in amino acids: CASKAGRGGYTF. The CDR3 region has the DNA TGTGCCAGCAAGGCAGGGCGGGGTGGCTACACCTTC. The full variable domain, completed using reference TRBV2 and TRBJ1-2, is EPEVTQTPSHQVTQMGQEVILRCVPISNHLYFYWYRQILGQKVEFLVSFYNNEISEKSEIFDDQFSVERPDGSNFTLKIRSTKLEDSAMYFCASKAGRGGYTFGSGTRLTVV.

This clone has a single count. V usage is TRBV5-3 and J usage is TRBJ2-5; D might be TRBD1 (6 bases). TRBV5-3 is classed as an ORF, of uncertain function. The CDR3 totals 17 residues. With 6 bases removed from V and 5 bases from J, the gap between germline ends came to 26 bases. CDR3 coding DNA: TGTGCCAGAACCCCTTCCCCCAGAAAAACTAGGGGGGAGACCCAGTACTTC. It codes for CARTPSPRKTRGETQYF.

This clone was seen a handful of times. V and J are TRBV29-1 and TRBJ1-2, with TRBD1 identical over 8 bases. The CDR3 consists of 16 residues. Germline V gene data show CDR1 as SQVTM and CDR2 as ANQGSEA. V trimming: 6 bases; J trimming: 1 base; junction bases outside the gene matches: 13. In nucleotides, the CDR3 is TGCAGCGTCACGGCGGACAGGGCTGAACTTAACTATGGCTACACCTTC. It specifies CSVTADRAELNYGYTF.

The genes are TRBV5-5 and TRBJ1-4; D gene unclear. Germline assignment: CDR1 SGHKS and CDR2 YYEKEE (reference sequence). V was clipped by 4 bases and J by 4 bases, with 11 bases between them. CDR3 size: 14 residues. This CDR3 reads CASSLGNSNEKLFF. CDR3 sequence (DNA): TGTGCCAGCAGCCTGGGCAACAGTAATGAAAAACTGTTTTTT.

The V call is TRBV10-3, the J call TRBJ1-1; TRBD1 matches at 8 bases. CDR1 is ENHRY and CDR2 is SYGVKD in the germline V gene. CDR3 length: 15 residues. V was clipped by 4 bases and J by 4 bases; unmatched bases: 8. The CDR3 here is CAISGTGTGGTEAFF. CDR3 sequence (DNA): TGTGCCATCAGTGGCACCGGGACAGGCGGCACTGAAGCTTTCTTT.

This sequence joins TRBV5-1 and TRBJ2-3, with 9 bases that match TRBD2. The CDR3 length is 17 residues. The V and J ends lost 1 base and 4 bases, in that order; junction bases with no gene match: 10. Germline CDR1 and CDR2: SGHRS and YFSETQ. Here the CDR3 DNA reads TGCGCCAGCAGCTTGACCTCGATAAGCGGGAGGTCAGATACGCAGTATTTT. Its translation is CASSLTSISGRSDTQYF.